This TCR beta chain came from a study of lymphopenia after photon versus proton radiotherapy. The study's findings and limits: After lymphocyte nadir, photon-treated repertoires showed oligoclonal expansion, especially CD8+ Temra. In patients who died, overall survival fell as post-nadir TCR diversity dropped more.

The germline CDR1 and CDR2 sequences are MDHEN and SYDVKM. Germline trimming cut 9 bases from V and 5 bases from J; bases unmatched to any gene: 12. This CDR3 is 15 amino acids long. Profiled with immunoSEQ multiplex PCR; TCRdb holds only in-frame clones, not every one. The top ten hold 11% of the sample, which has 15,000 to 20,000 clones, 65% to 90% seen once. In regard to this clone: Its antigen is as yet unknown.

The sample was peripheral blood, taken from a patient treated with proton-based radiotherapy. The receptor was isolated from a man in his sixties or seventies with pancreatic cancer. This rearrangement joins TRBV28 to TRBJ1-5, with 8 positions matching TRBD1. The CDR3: CASIPYGQGDQPQHF. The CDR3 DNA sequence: TGTGCCAGTATACCCTACGGACAGGGCGATCAGCCCCAGCATTTT.